This TCR beta chain was obtained from a study of blood T cell repertoires in COVID-19. Study at large: COVID-19 samples collected from the United States, Italy and Spain covered acute and convalescent phases. T cells, B-cell-depleted T cells, or PBMCs provided the cDNA or gDNA that served as material.

This clone was seen once. Looked up from germline, CDR1 is SGHRS and CDR2 is YFSETQ. V shed 2 bases and J shed 0 bases, with 11 bases lying between them. The CDR3 covers 16 residues. Authors' methods: The assay estimated nucleated cells by amplifying reference gene primers. Profiled with immunoSEQ multiplex PCR; TCRdb holds only in-frame clones, not every one. That table supplies the V and J calls and clone size; D and trimming were determined from the DNA. Of about 71,000 clones in the sample, 86% are singletons; the top ten hold 5.5% to 8%. This receptor was obtained from a man aged 45-60 years with active COVID-19. V is TRBV5-1 and J is TRBJ1-4; a possible D gene is TRBD1 (6 bases). The sequenced material came from peripheral blood. The CDR3 here is CASSFGGAATNEKLFF. The CDR3 DNA sequence: TGCGCCAGCAGCTTCGGGGGGGCAGCAACTAATGAAAAACTGTTTTTT.